This passage covers 17 T cell receptor beta chains from one sample sequenced in a study of OX40 agonist ivuxolimab in advanced cancers. Using immunoSEQ multiplex PCR, the repertoire was profiled, and TCRdb retains in-frame clones only, with some absent. The sample consists of around 71,000 clones, about 88% of them appearing once. Sequencing was performed on CD4+ or CD8+ T cells sorted from blood, taken in a trial of the OX40 agonist ivuxolimab. The receptors were sampled from an adult with an advanced solid tumor such as melanoma, head and neck, liver or kidney cancer.

The V call is TRBV5-1, the J call TRBJ1-5; possibly TRBD1 for D (5 bases). The CDR3 runs 14 residues. V was pared by 0 bases and J by 3 bases, with 7 bases between. Per the germline V gene, CDR1 is SGHRS and CDR2 is YFSETQ. CDR3 in DNA: TGCGCCAGCAGCTTGGGACAGAACAATCAGCCCCAGCATTTT. Translated, it gives CASSLGQNNQPQHF. The whole variable domain, remainder taken from reference TRBV5-1 and TRBJ1-5, is KAGVTQTPRYLIKTRGQQVTLSCSPISGHRSVSWYQQTPGQGLQFLFEYFSETQRNKGNFPGRFSGRQFSNSRSEMNVSTLELGDSALYLCASSLGQNNQPQHFGDGTRLSIL.

CDR3 region: CASSQERSRQGRGYTF. In DNA form, the CDR3 reads TGTGCCAGCAGCCAAGAGCGGTCGAGACAGGGACGCGGCTACACCTTC. V gene TRBV5-4 combines with J gene TRBJ1-2, with 7 bases identical to TRBD1. The CDR3 loop spans 16 amino acids. The V and J ends lost 4 bases and 8 bases, in that order; junction bases with no gene match: 17. Germline assignment: CDR1 SGHNT and CDR2 YYREEE (reference sequence).

V and J are TRBV5-1 and TRBJ2-4; 7 positions match TRBD1. From germline, CDR1 is SGHRS and CDR2 YFSETQ. Unmatched junction bases numbered 13, after V lost 4 bases and J lost 0 bases. The CDR3 is made up of 18 amino acids. This CDR3 is CASSRTGTDSLAKNIQYF. CDR3 in DNA: TGCGCCAGCAGCCGGACCGGGACAGACTCTCTAGCCAAAAACATTCAGTACTTC.

The DNA of the CDR3 is TGTGCAAGTCGCTTAGCTACCGGGACAGTAACCCCCTACAATGAGCAGTTCTTC. Translated: CASRLATGTVTPYNEQFF. The chain carries TRBV12-2 and TRBJ2-1; the D call TRBD1 from the table was never checked on the DNA. TRBV12-2 is a pseudogene. This CDR3 is built from 18 residues.

J is TRBJ2-7 and V is TRBV27; D gene ambiguous. V lost 5 bases and J 0 bases, leaving 5 bases between the germline ends. The CDR3 runs to 12 residues. Germline V gives CDR1 MNHEY, CDR2 SMNVEV (reference sequence). The CDR3 spells CASSRPSYEQYF. In DNA, the CDR3 is TGTGCCAGCAGTCGCCCCTCCTACGAGCAGTACTTC.

The rearrangement links TRBV9 to TRBJ2-1; TRBD2 matches 7 bases. The V gene's germline CDR1 is SGDLS and CDR2 YYNGEE. V dropped 1 base and J dropped 6; count of bases not matched to a gene: 10. The CDR3 sequence is 16 residues long. The CDR3 DNA reads TGTGCCAGCAGCGTAATGGGCCAGCGGGGCACCAATGAGCAGTTCTTC. It encodes CASSVMGQRGTNEQFF.

The chain carries TRBV5-5 and TRBJ1-1; D is possibly TRBD1 (6 bases). The germline V and J ends were trimmed by 4 bases and 1 base, with 8 bases remaining between them. The germline CDR1 and CDR2 sequences are SGHKS and YYEKEE (reference sequence). The CDR3 is 13 residues long. Written as DNA, the CDR3 is TGTGCCAGCAGCGTACAGGGGAACACTGAAGCTTTCTTT. Translating gives CASSVQGNTEAFF.

The chain links TRBV6-1 to TRBJ2-1, with 9 bases fitting TRBD1. Per germline, CDR1 MNHNS and CDR2 SASEGT. The CDR3 length is 15 residues. The junction had 4 bases not matched to a gene; V was cut back by 1 base and J by 6 bases. In nucleotides, the CDR3 is TGTGCCAGCAGTGAAGGGGTGACAGGGGGCAATGAGCAGTTCTTC. This codes for CASSEGVTGGNEQFF.

The rearrangement uses TRBV7-2 and TRBJ2-1, with D possibly matching TRBD2 (5 bases). Germline CDR1 reads SGHTA; CDR2 reads FQGNSA. V was clipped by 2 bases and J by 8 bases, with 16 bases between them. The CDR3 runs 15 residues. CDR3 protein: CASSLRTLASDEQFF. The DNA for the CDR3 is TGTGCCAGCAGCTTAAGGACTCTGGCATCGGATGAGCAGTTCTTC.

This chain joins TRBV4-1 and TRBJ1-3, with a possible D match to TRBD1 (5 bases). Germline CDR1 and CDR2: MGHRA and YSYEKL. V dropped 5 bases and J dropped 6 bases, with 14 bases sitting between them. CDR3 length: 14 amino acids. CDR3 residues: CASSFGTGQNTIYF. DNA for the CDR3: TGCGCCAGCAGCTTCGGGACGGGCCAAAACACCATATATTTT.

The chain employs TRBV5-1 and TRBJ1-1; possibly TRBD1 for D (5 bases). V shed 1 base and J shed 3 bases, with 19 bases lying between them. The CDR3 loop spans 17 amino acids. Germline V CDR1 and CDR2: SGHRS, YFSETQ. The CDR3 DNA is TGCGCCAGCAGCTTGTGGTGGGACTTGGGGCGTGACACTGAAGCTTTCTTT. Its protein is CASSLWWDLGRDTEAFF.

This clone has just one count. The genes are TRBV27 and TRBJ2-1; 13 nucleotides match TRBD2. The V gene's germline CDR1 is MNHEY and CDR2 SMNVEV (reference sequence). The CDR3 covers 15 residues. The J segment lost 9 bases and the V segment lost 6 bases, leaving 8 bases of the junction unmatched. CDR3 bases: TGTGCCAGCAGCCCGACTAGCGGGAGGATCGGTGAGCAGTTCTTC. As protein: CASSPTSGRIGEQFF.

V usage is TRBV10-3 and J usage is TRBJ1-1, with D unclear. Germline V gene data show CDR1 as ENHRY and CDR2 as SYGVKD. The CDR3 has 15 amino acids. Trimming pared 4 bases from V and 2 bases from J, leaving 14 bases between. The CDR3 nucleotides are TGTGCCATCAGTGCCTCTCCGGGTCCAAACACTGAAGCTTTCTTT. This codes for CAISASPGPNTEAFF.

J is TRBJ1-2 and V is TRBV30; D gene uncertain. The length of the CDR3 is 11 residues. The germline gives CDR1 GTSNPN, CDR2 SVGIG (reference sequence). V was pared by 4 bases and J by 1 base, with 4 bases between. The CDR3 spells CAWTLNYGYTF. DNA for the CDR3: TGTGCCTGGACCCTTAACTATGGCTACACCTTC.

This chain joins TRBV5-1 and TRBJ2-1, with TRBD1 as a possible D gene (5 bases). The V gene lost 4 bases and the J gene lost 6 bases, with 14 bases spanning the gap. Germline V gene lookup returns CDR1 SGHRS and CDR2 YFSETQ. CDR3 size: 14 residues. The CDR3 sequence is CASSASTQGNEQFF. In DNA form, the CDR3 reads TGCGCCAGCAGCGCCTCTACGCAGGGCAATGAGCAGTTCTTC.

This chain joins TRBV19 and TRBJ2-5; D not resolved. The CDR3 length is 15 residues. V was cut by 7 bases and J by 2 bases, with 17 bases left in between. Germline lookup yields CDR1 LNHDA and CDR2 SQIVND (reference sequence). The CDR3 is CASNIICLGQETQYF. The CDR3 DNA is TGTGCCAGTAATATTATCTGTTTAGGGCAAGAGACCCAGTACTTC. Full variable domain (missing parts from reference TRBV19 and TRBJ2-5): DGGITQSPKYLFRKEGQNVTLSCEQNLNHDAMYWYRQDPGQGLRLIYYSQIVNDFQKGDIAEGYSVSREKKESFPLTVTSAQKNPTAFYLCASNIICLGQETQYFGPGTRLLVL.

The V gene is TRBV11-2, the J gene TRBJ1-6; tentative D call: TRBD1 (6 bases). V lost 5 bases and J lost 3, with 11 bases in between. The CDR3 length is 15 residues. CDR1 is SGHAT, CDR2 FQNNGV, per germline. The CDR3 coding sequence is TGTGCCAGCAGCCCGGGGGCCATCTATAATTCACCCCTCCACTTT. The encoded protein is CASSPGAIYNSPLHF.